This T cell receptor beta chain was profiled in a study of regulatory T cells in long-lasting Graves disease. For TCR beta, libraries came from iRepertoire HTBI primers and Arm-PCR of CDR3 regions. In TCRdb, the multiplex PCR reads were re-called with MiXCR into one record per CDR3 protein. This sample has some 370,000 distinct CDR3 sequences; roughly 20% occur once, and the top ten carry less than 25%. With respect to this clonotype: Its antigen remains unknown.

Study observations and caveats: For persistent Graves' patients, TCR diversity was lower than for newly diagnosed ones. TRBV28, TRBJ1-2 and TRBJ2-5 emerged as the favored segments in persistent disease.

Stated time point: persistent/refractory GD, antithyroid drugs over 5 years with positive TRAb. The TCR library was made from RNA extracted from PBMCs. Roughly 9.5-milliliter peripheral blood samples went into EDTA tubes. This CDR3 contains 15 residues. Trimming stripped 0 bases from V and 8 bases from J, with 17 bases between. The V gene's germline CDR1 is SGHRS and CDR2 YFSETQ. The origin of this receptor is a female donor with Graves disease. The V call is TRBV5-1, the J call TRBJ1-2, with TRBD1 as a possible D gene (5 bases). The material sequenced was peripheral blood mononuclear cells (PBMCs), taken when the disease was refractory, from a patient treated with antithyroid drugs. The CDR3 DNA sequence: TGCGCCAGCAGCTTGGTTCGCCCAGGAGGGGACGGCTACACCTTC. Its protein product is CASSLVRPGGDGYTF.